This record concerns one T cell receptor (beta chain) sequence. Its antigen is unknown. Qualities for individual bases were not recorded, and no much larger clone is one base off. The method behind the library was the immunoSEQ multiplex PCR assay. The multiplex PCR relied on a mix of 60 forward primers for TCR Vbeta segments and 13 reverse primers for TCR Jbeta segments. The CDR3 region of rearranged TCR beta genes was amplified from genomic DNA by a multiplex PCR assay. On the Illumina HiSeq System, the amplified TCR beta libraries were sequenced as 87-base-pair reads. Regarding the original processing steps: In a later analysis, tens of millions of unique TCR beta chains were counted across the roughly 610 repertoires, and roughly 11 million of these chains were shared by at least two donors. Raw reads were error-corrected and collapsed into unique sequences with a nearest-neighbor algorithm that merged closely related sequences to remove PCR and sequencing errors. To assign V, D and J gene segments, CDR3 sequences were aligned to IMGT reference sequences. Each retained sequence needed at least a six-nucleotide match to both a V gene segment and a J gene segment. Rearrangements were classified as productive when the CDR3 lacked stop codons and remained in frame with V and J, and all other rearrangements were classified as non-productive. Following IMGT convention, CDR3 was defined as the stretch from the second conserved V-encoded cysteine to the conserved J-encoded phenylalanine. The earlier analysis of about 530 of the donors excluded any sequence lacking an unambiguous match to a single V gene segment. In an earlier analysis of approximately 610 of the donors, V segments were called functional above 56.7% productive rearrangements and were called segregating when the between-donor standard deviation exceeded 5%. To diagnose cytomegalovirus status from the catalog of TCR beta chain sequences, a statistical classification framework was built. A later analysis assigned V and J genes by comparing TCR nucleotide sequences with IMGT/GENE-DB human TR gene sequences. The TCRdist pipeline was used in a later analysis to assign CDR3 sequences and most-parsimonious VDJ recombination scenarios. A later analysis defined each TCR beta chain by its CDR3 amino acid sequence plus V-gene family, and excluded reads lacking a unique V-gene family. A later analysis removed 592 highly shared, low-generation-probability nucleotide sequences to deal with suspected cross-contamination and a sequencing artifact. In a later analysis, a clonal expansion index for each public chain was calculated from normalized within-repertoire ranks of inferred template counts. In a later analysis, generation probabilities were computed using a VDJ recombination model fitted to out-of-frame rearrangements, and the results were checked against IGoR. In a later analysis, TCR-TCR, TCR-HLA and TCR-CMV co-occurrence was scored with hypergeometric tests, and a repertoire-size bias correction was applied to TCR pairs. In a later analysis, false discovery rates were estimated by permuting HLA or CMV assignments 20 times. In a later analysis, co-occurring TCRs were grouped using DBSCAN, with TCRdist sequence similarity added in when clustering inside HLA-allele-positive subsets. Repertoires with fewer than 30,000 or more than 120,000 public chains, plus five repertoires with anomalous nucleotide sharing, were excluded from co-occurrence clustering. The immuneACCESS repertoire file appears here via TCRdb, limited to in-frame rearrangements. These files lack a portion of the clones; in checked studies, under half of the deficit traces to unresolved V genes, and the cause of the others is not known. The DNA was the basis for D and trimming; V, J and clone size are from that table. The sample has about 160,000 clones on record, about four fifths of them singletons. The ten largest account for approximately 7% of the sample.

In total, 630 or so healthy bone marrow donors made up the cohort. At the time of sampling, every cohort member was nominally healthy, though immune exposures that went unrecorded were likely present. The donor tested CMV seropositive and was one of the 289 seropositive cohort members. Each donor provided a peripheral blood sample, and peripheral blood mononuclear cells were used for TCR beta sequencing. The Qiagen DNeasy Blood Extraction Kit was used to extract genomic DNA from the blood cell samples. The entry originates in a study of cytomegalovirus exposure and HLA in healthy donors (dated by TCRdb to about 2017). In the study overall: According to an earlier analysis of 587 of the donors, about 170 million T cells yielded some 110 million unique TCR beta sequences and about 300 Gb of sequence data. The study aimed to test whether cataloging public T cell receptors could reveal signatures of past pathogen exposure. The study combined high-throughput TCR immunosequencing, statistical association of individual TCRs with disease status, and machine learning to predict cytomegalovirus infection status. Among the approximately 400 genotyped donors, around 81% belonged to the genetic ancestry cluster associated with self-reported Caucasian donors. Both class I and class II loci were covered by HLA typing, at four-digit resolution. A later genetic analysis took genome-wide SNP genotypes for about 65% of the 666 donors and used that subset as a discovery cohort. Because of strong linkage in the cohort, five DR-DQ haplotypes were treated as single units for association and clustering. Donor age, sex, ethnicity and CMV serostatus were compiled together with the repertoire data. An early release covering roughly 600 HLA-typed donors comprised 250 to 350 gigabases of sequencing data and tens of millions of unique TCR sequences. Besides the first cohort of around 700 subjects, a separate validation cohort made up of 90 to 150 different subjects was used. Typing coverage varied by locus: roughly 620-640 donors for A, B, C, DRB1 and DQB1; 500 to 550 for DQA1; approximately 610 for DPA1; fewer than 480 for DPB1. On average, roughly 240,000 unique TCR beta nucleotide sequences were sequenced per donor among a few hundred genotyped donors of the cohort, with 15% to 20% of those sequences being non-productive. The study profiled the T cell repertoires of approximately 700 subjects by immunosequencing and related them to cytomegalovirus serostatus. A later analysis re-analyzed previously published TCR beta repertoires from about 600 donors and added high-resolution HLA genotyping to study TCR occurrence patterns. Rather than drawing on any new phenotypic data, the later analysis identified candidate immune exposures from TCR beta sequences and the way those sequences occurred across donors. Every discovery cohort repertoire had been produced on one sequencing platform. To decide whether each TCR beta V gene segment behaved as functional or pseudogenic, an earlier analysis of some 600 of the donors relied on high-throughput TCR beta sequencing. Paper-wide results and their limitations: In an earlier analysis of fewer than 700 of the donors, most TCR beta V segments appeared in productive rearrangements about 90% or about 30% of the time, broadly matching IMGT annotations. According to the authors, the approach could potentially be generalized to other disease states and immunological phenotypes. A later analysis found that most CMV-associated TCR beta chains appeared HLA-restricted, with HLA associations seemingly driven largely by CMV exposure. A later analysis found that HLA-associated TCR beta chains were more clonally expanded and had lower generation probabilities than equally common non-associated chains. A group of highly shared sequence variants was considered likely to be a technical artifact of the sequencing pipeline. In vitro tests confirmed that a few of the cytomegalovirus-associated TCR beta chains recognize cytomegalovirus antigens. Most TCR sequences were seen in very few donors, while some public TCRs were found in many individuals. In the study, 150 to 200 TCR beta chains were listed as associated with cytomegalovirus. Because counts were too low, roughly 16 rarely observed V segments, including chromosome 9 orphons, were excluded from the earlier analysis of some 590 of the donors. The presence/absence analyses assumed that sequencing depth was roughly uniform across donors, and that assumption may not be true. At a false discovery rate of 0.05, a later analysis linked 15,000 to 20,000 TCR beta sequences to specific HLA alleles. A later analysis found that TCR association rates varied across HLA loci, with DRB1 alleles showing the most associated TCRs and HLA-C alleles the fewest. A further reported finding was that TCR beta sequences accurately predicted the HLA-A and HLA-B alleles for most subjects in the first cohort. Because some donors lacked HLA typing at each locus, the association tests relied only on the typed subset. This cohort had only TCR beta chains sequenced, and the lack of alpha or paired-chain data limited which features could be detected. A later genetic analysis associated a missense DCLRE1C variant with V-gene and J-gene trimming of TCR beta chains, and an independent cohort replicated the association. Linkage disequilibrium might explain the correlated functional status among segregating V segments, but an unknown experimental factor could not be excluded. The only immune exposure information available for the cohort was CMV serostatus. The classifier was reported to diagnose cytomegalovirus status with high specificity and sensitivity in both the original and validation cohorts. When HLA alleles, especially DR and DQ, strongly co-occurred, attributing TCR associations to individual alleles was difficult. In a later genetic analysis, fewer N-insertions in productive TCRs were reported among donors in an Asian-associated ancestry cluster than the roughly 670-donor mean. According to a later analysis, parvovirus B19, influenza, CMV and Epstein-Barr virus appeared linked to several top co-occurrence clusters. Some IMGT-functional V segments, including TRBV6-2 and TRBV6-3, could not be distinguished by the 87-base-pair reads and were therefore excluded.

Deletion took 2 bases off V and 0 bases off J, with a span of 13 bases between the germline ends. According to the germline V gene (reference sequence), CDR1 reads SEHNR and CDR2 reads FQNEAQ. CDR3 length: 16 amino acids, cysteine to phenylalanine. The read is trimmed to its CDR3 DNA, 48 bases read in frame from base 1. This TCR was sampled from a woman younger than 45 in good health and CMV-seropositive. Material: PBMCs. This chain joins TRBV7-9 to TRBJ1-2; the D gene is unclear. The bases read TGTGCCAGCAGCTTATCCCGCACAGAAACTAACTATGGCTACACCTTC. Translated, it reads CASSLSRTETNYGYTF.